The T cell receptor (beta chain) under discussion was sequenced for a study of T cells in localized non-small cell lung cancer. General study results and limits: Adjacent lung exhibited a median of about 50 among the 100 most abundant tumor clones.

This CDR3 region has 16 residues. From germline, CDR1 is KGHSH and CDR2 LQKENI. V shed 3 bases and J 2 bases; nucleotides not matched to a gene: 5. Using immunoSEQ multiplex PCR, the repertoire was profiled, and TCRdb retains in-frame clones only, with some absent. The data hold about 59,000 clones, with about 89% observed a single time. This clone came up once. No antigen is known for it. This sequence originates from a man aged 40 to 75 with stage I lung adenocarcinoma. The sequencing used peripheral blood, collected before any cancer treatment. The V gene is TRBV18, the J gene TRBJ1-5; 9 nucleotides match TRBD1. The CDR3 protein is CASSPGTGYGNQPQHF. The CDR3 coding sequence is TGTGCCAGCTCACCCGGGACAGGGTACGGCAATCAGCCCCAGCATTTT.